This T cell receptor (beta chain) emerged from a study of blood T cell repertoires in COVID-19. Here immunoSEQ multiplex PCR was the method, and the copy in TCRdb shows in-frame clones only, minus some. The data show 62,000 or so clones, roughly three quarters seen once. In Seattle, patients joined the study during active infection and were tracked longitudinally. The sample taken for sequencing was peripheral blood. The receptor comes from a man aged 60-69 years with COVID-19, enrolled during active disease.

The DNA of the CDR3 is TGTGCCAGCAGCCGGGGAGAAGAGACCCAGTACTTC. This gives the protein CASSRGEETQYF. The chain joins TRBV3-1 (or the pseudogene TRBV3-2) to TRBJ2-5; TRBD2 might be the D (5 bases). V was trimmed by 4 bases and J by 3 bases, leaving 6 bases between them. CDR1 is LGHDT and CDR2 is YNNKEL in the germline V gene (reference sequence). The length of the CDR3 is 12 residues.